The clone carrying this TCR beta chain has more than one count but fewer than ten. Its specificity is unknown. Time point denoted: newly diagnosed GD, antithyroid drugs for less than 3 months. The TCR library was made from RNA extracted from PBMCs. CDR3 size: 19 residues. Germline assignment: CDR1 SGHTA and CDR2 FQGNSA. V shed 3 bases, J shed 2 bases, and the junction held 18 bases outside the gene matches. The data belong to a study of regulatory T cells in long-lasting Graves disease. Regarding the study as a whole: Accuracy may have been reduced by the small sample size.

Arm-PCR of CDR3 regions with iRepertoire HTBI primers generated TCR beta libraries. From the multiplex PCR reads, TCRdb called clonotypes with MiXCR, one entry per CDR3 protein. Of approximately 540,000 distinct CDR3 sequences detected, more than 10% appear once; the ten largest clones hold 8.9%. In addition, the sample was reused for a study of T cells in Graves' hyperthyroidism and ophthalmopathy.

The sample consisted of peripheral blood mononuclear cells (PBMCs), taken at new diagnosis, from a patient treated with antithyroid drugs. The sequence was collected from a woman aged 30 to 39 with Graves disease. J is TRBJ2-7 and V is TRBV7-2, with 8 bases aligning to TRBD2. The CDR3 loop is CASSFLGAGGGLAAYEQYF. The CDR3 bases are TGTGCCAGCAGCTTTCTTGGGGCGGGGGGTGGACTAGCTGCCTACGAGCAGTACTTC. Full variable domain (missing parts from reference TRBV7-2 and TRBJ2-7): GAGVSQSPSNKVTEKGKDVELRCDPISGHTALYWYRQSLGQGLEFLIYFQGNSAPDKSGLPSDRFSAERTGGSVSTLTIQRTQQEDSAVYLCASSFLGAGGGLAAYEQYFGPGTRLTVT.